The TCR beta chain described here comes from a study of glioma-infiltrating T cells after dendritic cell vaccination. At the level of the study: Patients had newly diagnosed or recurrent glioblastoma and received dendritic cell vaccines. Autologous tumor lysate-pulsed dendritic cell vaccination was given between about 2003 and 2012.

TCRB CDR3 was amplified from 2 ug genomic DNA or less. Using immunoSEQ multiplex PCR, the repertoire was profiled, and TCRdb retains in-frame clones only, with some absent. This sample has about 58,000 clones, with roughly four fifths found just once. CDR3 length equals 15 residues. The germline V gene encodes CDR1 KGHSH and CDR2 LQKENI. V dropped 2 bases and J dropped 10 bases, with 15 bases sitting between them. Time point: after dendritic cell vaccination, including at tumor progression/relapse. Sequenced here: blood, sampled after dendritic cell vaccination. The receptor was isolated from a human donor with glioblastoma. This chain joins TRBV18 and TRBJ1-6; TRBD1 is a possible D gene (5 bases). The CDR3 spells CASSPRQGSRSPLHF. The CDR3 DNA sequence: TGTGCCAGCTCACCAAGGCAGGGTTCGCGATCACCCCTCCACTTT.